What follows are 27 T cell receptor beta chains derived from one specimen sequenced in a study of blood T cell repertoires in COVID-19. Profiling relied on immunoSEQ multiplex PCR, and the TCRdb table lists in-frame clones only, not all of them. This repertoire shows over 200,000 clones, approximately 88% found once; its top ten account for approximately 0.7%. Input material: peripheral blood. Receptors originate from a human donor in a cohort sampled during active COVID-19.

The CDR3 loop reads CASSQTPRQNTDTQYF. The CDR3, as DNA: TGTGCCAGCAGCCAAACCCCACGACAGAACACAGATACGCAGTATTTT. This chain uses TRBV4-2 with TRBJ2-3; D is possibly TRBD1 (5 bases). Between the trimmed V and J ends, which lost 2 bases and 2 bases, there was a span of 14 bases. CDR3 length: 16 amino acids. From germline, CDR1 is LGHNA and CDR2 YNFKEQ.

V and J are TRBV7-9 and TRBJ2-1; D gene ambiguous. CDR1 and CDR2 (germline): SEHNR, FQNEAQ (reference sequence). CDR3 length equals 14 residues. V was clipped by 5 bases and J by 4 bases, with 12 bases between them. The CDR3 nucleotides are TGTGCCAGCAGCGATACCCCGAGGTACAATGAGCAGTTCTTC. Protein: CASSDTPRYNEQFF.

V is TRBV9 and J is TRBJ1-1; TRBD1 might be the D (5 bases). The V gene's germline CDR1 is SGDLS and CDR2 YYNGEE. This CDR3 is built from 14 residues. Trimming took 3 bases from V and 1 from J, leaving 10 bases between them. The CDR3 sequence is CASSAVQGNTEAFF. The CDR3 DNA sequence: TGTGCCAGCAGCGCGGTCCAGGGGAACACTGAAGCTTTCTTT.

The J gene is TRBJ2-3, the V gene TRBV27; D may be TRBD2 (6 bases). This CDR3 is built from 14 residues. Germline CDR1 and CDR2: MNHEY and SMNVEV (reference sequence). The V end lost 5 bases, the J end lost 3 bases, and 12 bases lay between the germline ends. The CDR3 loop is CASSTGSWTDTQYF. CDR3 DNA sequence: TGTGCCAGCAGTACCGGGAGTTGGACAGATACGCAGTATTTT.

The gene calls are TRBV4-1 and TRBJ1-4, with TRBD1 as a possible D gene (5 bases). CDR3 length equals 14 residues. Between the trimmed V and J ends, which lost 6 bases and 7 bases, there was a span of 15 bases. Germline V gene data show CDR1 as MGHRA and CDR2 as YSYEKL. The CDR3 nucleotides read TGCGCCAGCAGTCGGCAGGGTCAGGGTGAAAAACTGTTTTTT. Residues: CASSRQGQGEKLFF.

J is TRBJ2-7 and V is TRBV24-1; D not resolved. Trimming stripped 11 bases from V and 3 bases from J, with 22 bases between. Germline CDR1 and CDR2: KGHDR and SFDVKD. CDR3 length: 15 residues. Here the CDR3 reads CAIHPDRRQNYEQYF. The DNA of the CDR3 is TGTGCCATACATCCCGACCGCAGGCAAAACTACGAGCAGTACTTC.

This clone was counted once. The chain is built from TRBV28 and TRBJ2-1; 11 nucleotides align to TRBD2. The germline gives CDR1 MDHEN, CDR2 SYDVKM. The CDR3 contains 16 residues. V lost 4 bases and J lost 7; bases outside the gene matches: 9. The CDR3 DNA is TGTGCCAGCAGTTCTCTTACTAGCGGGAGAATGAATGAGCAGTTCTTC. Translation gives CASSSLTSGRMNEQFF.

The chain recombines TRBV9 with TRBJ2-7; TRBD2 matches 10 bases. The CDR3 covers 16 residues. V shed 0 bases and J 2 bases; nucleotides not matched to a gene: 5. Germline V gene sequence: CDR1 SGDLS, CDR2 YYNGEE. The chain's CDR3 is CASSVGATSGPYEQYF. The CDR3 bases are TGTGCCAGCAGCGTAGGGGCGACTAGCGGGCCCTACGAGCAGTACTTC.

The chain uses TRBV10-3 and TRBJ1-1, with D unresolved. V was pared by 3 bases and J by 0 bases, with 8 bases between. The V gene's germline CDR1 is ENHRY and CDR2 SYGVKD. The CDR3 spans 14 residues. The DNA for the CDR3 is TGTGCCATCAGTGAATATGAGTTGAACACTGAAGCTTTCTTT. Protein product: CAISEYELNTEAFF.

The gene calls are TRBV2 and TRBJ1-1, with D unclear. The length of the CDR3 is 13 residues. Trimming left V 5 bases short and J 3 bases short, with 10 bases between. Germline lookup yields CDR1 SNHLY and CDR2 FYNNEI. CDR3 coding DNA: TGTGCCAGCAGTCTCTACGGGGACACTGAAGCTTTCTTT. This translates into CASSLYGDTEAFF. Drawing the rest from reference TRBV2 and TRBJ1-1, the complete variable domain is EPEVTQTPSHQVTQMGQEVILRCVPISNHLYFYWYRQILGQKVEFLVSFYNNEISEKSEIFDDQFSVERPDGSNFTLKIRSTKLEDSAMYFCASSLYGDTEAFFGQGTRLTVV.

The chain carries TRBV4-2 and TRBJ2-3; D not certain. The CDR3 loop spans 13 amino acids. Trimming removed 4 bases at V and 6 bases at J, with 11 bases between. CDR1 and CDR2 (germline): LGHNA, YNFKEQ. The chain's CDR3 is CASSRDSLDTQYF. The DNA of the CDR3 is TGTGCCAGCAGCCGCGACTCCTTGGATACGCAGTATTTT.

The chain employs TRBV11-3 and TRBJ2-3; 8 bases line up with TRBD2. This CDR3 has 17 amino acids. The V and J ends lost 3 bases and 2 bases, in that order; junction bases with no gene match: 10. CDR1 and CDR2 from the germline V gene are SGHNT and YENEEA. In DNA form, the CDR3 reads TGTGCCAGCAGCTTTGCAACCCGCGGGAGGCCCACAGATACGCAGTATTTT. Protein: CASSFATRGRPTDTQYF.

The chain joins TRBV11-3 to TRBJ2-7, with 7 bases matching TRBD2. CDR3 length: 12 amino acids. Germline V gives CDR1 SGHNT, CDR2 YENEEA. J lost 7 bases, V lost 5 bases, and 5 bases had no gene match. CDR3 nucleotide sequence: TGTGCCAGCAGCACCCGAGCGGGGGAGCAGTACTTC. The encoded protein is CASSTRAGEQYF.

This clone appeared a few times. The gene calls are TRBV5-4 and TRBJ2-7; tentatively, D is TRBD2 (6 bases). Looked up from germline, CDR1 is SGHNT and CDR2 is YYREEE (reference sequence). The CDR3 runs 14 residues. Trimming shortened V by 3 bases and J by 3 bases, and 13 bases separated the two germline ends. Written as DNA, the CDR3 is TGTGCCAGCAGCTCCCGGGACTCGTTCTACGAGCAGTACTTC. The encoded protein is CASSSRDSFYEQYF.

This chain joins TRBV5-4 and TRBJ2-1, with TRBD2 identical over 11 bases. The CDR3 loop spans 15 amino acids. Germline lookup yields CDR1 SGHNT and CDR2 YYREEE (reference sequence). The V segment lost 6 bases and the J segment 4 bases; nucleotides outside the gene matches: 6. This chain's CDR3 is CASNDGTSGYNEQFF. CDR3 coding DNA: TGTGCCAGCAACGACGGGACTAGCGGATACAATGAGCAGTTCTTC.

The CDR3 DNA follows: TGTGCCAGCAGGAAACAGGGGGCCTATGGCTACACCTTC. It encodes CASRKQGAYGYTF. This chain joins TRBV27 and TRBJ1-2; 9 nucleotides match TRBD1. This CDR3 has 13 amino acids. CDR1 is MNHEY and CDR2 is SMNVEV in the germline V gene (reference sequence). Germline trimming cut 6 bases from V and 4 bases from J; bases unmatched to any gene: 3.

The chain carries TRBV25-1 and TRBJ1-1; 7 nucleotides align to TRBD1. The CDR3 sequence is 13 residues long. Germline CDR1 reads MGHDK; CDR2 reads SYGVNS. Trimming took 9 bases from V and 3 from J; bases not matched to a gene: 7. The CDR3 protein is CASSGTAYTEAFF. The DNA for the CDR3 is TGTGCCAGTTCAGGGACAGCCTACACTGAAGCTTTCTTT.

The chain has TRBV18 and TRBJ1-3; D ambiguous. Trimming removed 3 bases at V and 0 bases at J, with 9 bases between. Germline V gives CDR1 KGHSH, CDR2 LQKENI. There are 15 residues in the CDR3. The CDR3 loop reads CASSPSVISGNTIYF. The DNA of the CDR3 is TGTGCCAGCTCACCTTCGGTGATCTCTGGAAACACCATATATTTT. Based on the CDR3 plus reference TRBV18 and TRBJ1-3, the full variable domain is NAGVMQNPRHLVRRRGQEARLRCSPMKGHSHVYWYRQLPEEGLKFMVYLQKENIIDESGMPKERFSAEFPKEGPSILRIQQVVRGDSAAYFCASSPSVISGNTIYFGEGSWLTVV.

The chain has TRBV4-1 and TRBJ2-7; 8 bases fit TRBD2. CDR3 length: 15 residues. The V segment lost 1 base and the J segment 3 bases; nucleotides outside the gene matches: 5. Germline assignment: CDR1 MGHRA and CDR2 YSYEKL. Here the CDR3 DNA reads TGCGCCAGCAGCCAAGTCACGGGACTAGGCTACGAGCAGTACTTC. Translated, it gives CASSQVTGLGYEQYF.

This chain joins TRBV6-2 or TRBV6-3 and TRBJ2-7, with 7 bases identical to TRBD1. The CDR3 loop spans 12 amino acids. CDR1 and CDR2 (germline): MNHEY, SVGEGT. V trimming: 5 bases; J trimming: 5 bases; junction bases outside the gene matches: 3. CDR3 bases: TGTGCCAGCAGTACAGGGGTAAACGAGCAGTACTTC. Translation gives CASSTGVNEQYF.

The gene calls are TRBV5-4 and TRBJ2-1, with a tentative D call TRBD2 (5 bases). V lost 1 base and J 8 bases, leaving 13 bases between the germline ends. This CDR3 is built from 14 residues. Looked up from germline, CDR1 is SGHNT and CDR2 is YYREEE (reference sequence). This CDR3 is CASSLSGSVDEQFF. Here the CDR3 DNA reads TGTGCCAGCAGCTTGAGCGGCTCAGTCGATGAGCAGTTCTTC.

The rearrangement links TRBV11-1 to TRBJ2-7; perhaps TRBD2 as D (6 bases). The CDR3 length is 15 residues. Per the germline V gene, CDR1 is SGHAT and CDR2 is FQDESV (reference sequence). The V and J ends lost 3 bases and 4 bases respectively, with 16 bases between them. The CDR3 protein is CASSLFGGEAYEQYF. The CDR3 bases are TGTGCCAGCAGCTTGTTCGGGGGAGAGGCGTACGAGCAGTACTTC.

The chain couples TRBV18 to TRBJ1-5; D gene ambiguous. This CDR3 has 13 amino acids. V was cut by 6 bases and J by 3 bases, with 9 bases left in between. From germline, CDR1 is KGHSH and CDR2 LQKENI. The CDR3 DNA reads TGTGCCAGCTCCCTATCCAACAATCAGCCCCAGCATTTT. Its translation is CASSLSNNQPQHF.

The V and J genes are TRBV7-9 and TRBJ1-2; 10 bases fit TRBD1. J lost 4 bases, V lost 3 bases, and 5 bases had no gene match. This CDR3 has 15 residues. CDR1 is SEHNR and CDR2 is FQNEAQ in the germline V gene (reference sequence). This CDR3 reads CASSFDRGQLYGYTF. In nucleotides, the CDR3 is TGTGCCAGCAGCTTCGACAGGGGGCAACTCTATGGCTACACCTTC.

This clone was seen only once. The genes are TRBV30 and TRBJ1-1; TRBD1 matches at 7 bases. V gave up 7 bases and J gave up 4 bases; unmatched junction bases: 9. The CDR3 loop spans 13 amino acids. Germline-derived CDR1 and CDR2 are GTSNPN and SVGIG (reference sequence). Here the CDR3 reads CAYRSTGITEAFF. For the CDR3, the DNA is TGTGCCTACAGATCGACAGGGATCACTGAAGCTTTCTTT.

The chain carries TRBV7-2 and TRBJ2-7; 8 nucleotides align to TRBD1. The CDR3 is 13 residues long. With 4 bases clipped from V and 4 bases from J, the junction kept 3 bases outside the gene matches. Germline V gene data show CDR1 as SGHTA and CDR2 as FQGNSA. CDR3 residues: CASSSTGGYEQYF. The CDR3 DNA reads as TGTGCCAGCAGCTCCACAGGGGGATACGAGCAGTACTTC.

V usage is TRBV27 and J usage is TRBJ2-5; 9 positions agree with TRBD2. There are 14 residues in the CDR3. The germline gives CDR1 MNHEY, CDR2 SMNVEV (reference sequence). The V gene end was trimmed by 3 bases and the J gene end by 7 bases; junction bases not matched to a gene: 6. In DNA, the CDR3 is TGTGCCAGCAGTTTGGGCGGGAGGGCAGCGACCCAGTACTTC. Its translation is CASSLGGRAATQYF.